Following are 2 T cell receptor beta chains from one sample sequenced in a study of monozygotic twins with inflammatory bowel disease. TCRdb derives one entry per CDR3 protein from the 5' RACE reads, leaving out DNA. The sample has under 45,000 distinct CDR3 sequences, and its top ten clones hold 5% to 6%. Material: blood. The receptors derive from a human donor with ulcerative colitis or Crohn's disease, or a healthy co-twin of an affected twin (not recorded which).

This chain joins TRBV20-1 and TRBJ1-5. CDR3 length: 12 amino acids. CDR1 and CDR2 from the germline V gene are DFQATT and SNEGSKA (reference sequence). CDR3 sequence reads: CSFQAGQQPQHF.

The chain combines TRBV18 with TRBJ1-1; the D call of TRBD1 rests on TCRdb alone, since no DNA is present to check it. Germline-derived CDR1 and CDR2 are KGHSH and LQKENI. The CDR3 spans 13 residues. The CDR3 is CASSFDRVAEAFF.